A selection of T cell receptor beta chains follows, all from one sample in a study of T cell responses to AZD1222 COVID-19 vaccine. The assay was immunoSEQ multiplex PCR, and TCRdb's table has in-frame clones only and misses some. Here the sample spans 100,000 to 150,000 clones, 80% to 95% being singletons. Sequenced here: peripheral blood, sampled on day 0 of MenACWY control vaccination. These receptors came from an adult in good health. Each CDR3 is given with its conserved first and last residue. The D gene is left open where the match is weak. The size entry is marked missing in some rows and otherwise reads once, few, many or a size class.

j_gene: TRBJ2-5; abundance: .; v_gene: TRBV27; len: 12; d_gene: .; CDR3aa: CASSYDEKTQYF; CDR3nt: TGTGCCAGCAGTTATGACGAGAAGACCCAGTACTTC
j_gene: TRBJ1-6; abundance: .; v_gene: TRBV10-2; len: 16; d_gene: .; CDR3aa: CASSEEDRSYNSPLHF; CDR3nt: TGCGCCAGCAGTGAAGAGGACCGCTCCTATAATTCACCCCTCCACTTT
j_gene: TRBJ1-1; abundance: .; v_gene: TRBV20-1; len: 13; d_gene: .; CDR3aa: CSASRRMNTEAFF; CDR3nt: TGCAGTGCTAGTAGGAGGATGAACACTGAAGCTTTCTTT
j_gene: TRBJ1-1; abundance: .; v_gene: TRBV5-1; len: 14; d_gene: .; CDR3aa: CASSLASGNTEAFF; CDR3nt: TGCGCCAGCAGCTTGGCCAGCGGAAACACTGAAGCTTTCTTT
j_gene: TRBJ1-1; abundance: .; v_gene: TRBV28; len: 15; d_gene: TRBD1; CDR3aa: CASSSLTGGASRAFF; CDR3nt: TGTGCCAGCAGTTCATTAACAGGGGGCGCTTCCAGAGCTTTCTTT
j_gene: TRBJ1-1; abundance: .; v_gene: TRBV28; len: 13; d_gene: .; CDR3aa: CASTGPMNTEAFF; CDR3nt: TGTGCCAGCACTGGACCTATGAACACTGAAGCTTTCTTT
j_gene: TRBJ2-2; abundance: .; v_gene: TRBV27; len: 12; d_gene: .; CDR3aa: CASSIIPGELFF; CDR3nt: TGTGCCAGCTCCATAATCCCCGGGGAGCTGTTTTTT
j_gene: TRBJ1-5; abundance: .; v_gene: TRBV6-1; len: 16; d_gene: .; CDR3aa: CASSEALGLSLQPQHF; CDR3nt: TGTGCCAGCAGTGAAGCGCTTGGGCTCTCCCTCCAGCCCCAGCATTTT
j_gene: TRBJ1-5; abundance: .; v_gene: TRBV5-6; len: 14; d_gene: .; CDR3aa: CASSLSTYNQPQHF; CDR3nt: TGTGCCAGCAGCTTGAGTACCTACAATCAGCCCCAGCATTTT
j_gene: TRBJ1-5; abundance: once; v_gene: TRBV27; len: 15; d_gene: .; CDR3aa: CASRGHDYSNQPQHF; CDR3nt: TGTGCCAGCAGAGGACACGACTATAGCAATCAGCCCCAGCATTTT
j_gene: TRBJ1-1; abundance: .; v_gene: TRBV10-3; len: 16; d_gene: .; CDR3aa: CAISEFSTLLNTEAFF; CDR3nt: TGTGCCATCAGTGAGTTTTCGACACTTTTGAACACTGAAGCTTTCTTT
j_gene: TRBJ1-2; abundance: .; v_gene: TRBV5-1; len: 14; d_gene: .; CDR3aa: CASRHPTENYGYTF; CDR3nt: TGCGCCAGCAGACATCCGACAGAAAACTATGGCTACACCTTC
j_gene: TRBJ1-2; abundance: once; v_gene: TRBV15; len: 14; d_gene: .; CDR3aa: CATSRGGESYGYTF; CDR3nt: TGTGCCACCAGCAGAGGAGGGGAGAGCTATGGCTACACCTTC
j_gene: TRBJ1-2; abundance: .; v_gene: TRBV18; len: 13; d_gene: .; CDR3aa: CASSINRETGYTF; CDR3nt: TGTGCCAGCTCTATCAACAGGGAGACTGGCTACACCTTC
j_gene: TRBJ1-1; abundance: .; v_gene: TRBV6-5; len: 12; d_gene: .; CDR3aa: CASGGRGTEAFF; CDR3nt: TGTGCCAGCGGGGGGAGAGGCACTGAAGCTTTCTTT
j_gene: TRBJ2-5; abundance: .; v_gene: TRBV18; len: 15; d_gene: .; CDR3aa: CASSPEGFPQETQYF; CDR3nt: TGTGCCAGCTCACCAGAGGGGTTCCCTCAAGAGACCCAGTACTTC
j_gene: TRBJ2-1; abundance: .; v_gene: TRBV7-2; len: 16; d_gene: .; CDR3aa: CASSFKGGGPNNEQFF; CDR3nt: TGTGCCAGCAGCTTTAAAGGGGGGGGGCCCAACAATGAGCAGTTCTTC
j_gene: TRBJ1-1; abundance: .; v_gene: TRBV9; len: 18; d_gene: TRBD1; CDR3aa: CASSEPRGTGGMVTEAFF; CDR3nt: TGTGCCAGCAGCGAGCCCCGGGGGACAGGGGGCATGGTCACTGAAGCTTTCTTT
j_gene: TRBJ2-5; abundance: .; v_gene: TRBV5-1; len: 18; d_gene: TRBD2; CDR3aa: CASSIGTSGRAAQETQYF; CDR3nt: TGCGCCAGCAGCATCGGGACTAGCGGGAGGGCCGCCCAAGAGACCCAGTACTTC
j_gene: TRBJ1-4; abundance: .; v_gene: TRBV6-5; len: 13; d_gene: .; CDR3aa: CASSYRRLEKLFF; CDR3nt: TGTGCCAGCAGTTATAGGCGGCTTGAAAAACTGTTTTTT
j_gene: TRBJ1-3; abundance: .; v_gene: TRBV2; len: 13; d_gene: .; CDR3aa: CASKGFSGNTIYF; CDR3nt: TGTGCCAGCAAAGGATTCTCTGGAAACACCATATATTTT
j_gene: TRBJ1-2; abundance: .; v_gene: TRBV2; len: 14; d_gene: .; CDR3aa: CASWSPRRNYGYTF; CDR3nt: TGTGCCAGCTGGAGTCCGCGGCGTAACTATGGCTACACCTTC
j_gene: TRBJ1-1; abundance: .; v_gene: TRBV28; len: 13; d_gene: .; CDR3aa: CASSLLVNTEAFF; CDR3nt: TGTGCCAGCAGTTTATTAGTGAACACTGAAGCTTTCTTT
j_gene: TRBJ2-1; abundance: .; v_gene: TRBV19; len: 16; d_gene: .; CDR3aa: CASSTTPGTSYNEQFF; CDR3nt: TGTGCCAGTAGTACCACGCCCGGGACTTCCTACAATGAGCAGTTCTTC
j_gene: TRBJ1-5; abundance: .; v_gene: TRBV11-2; len: 16; d_gene: .; CDR3aa: CASSLSWGYSNQPQHF; CDR3nt: TGTGCCAGCAGCCTAAGCTGGGGATATAGCAATCAGCCCCAGCATTTT
j_gene: TRBJ1-4; abundance: .; v_gene: TRBV7-2; len: 17; d_gene: .; CDR3aa: CASSPNPWGITNEKLFF; CDR3nt: TGTGCCAGCAGCCCTAACCCGTGGGGGATAACTAATGAAAAACTGTTTTTT
j_gene: TRBJ2-7; abundance: once; v_gene: TRBV6-2/TRBV6-3; len: 11; d_gene: .; CDR3aa: CASSYTYEQYF; CDR3nt: TGTGCCAGCAGTTACACTTACGAGCAGTACTTC
j_gene: TRBJ1-3; abundance: .; v_gene: TRBV7-8; len: 16; d_gene: TRBD1; CDR3aa: CASSLLPGQGADTIYF; CDR3nt: TGTGCCAGCAGCTTACTACCGGGACAGGGGGCGGACACCATATATTTT
j_gene: TRBJ2-7; abundance: .; v_gene: TRBV28; len: 14; d_gene: TRBD2; CDR3aa: CASRWTSGSYEQYF; CDR3nt: TGTGCCAGCAGGTGGACTAGCGGGAGCTACGAGCAGTACTTC
j_gene: TRBJ2-2; abundance: .; v_gene: TRBV5-5; len: 16; d_gene: TRBD2; CDR3aa: CASSLQATGGPGELFF; CDR3nt: TGTGCCAGCAGCTTGCAGGCGACGGGAGGTCCCGGGGAGCTGTTTTTT
j_gene: TRBJ2-1; abundance: .; v_gene: TRBV21-1; len: 15; d_gene: .; CDR3aa: CASSVPPRLRNEQFF; CDR3nt: TGTGCCAGCAGCGTCCCACCCCGGCTCAGGAATGAGCAGTTCTTC
j_gene: TRBJ1-2; abundance: .; v_gene: TRBV11-2; len: 16; d_gene: .; CDR3aa: CASSRDGKTAYYGYTF; CDR3nt: TGTGCCAGCAGCCGAGACGGGAAGACAGCTTACTATGGCTACACCTTC
j_gene: TRBJ1-2; abundance: .; v_gene: TRBV19; len: 14; d_gene: TRBD1; CDR3aa: CASSIPGQVYGYTF; CDR3nt: TGTGCCAGTAGTATCCCCGGACAGGTCTATGGCTACACCTTC
j_gene: TRBJ2-3; abundance: .; v_gene: TRBV5-1; len: 16; d_gene: TRBD2; CDR3aa: CASNRERGKGTDTQYF; CDR3nt: TGCGCCAGCAATCGAGAGCGGGGGAAGGGCACAGATACGCAGTATTTT
j_gene: TRBJ2-3; abundance: .; v_gene: TRBV5-1; len: 13; d_gene: .; CDR3aa: CASSRQEADTQYF; CDR3nt: TGCGCCAGCAGCAGGCAGGAGGCAGATACGCAGTATTTT
j_gene: TRBJ2-1; abundance: .; v_gene: TRBV25-1; len: 13; d_gene: .; CDR3aa: CASSEGGGLEKFF; CDR3nt: TGTGCCAGCAGTGAAGGGGGAGGACTCGAAAAGTTCTTC
j_gene: TRBJ2-1; abundance: once; v_gene: TRBV7-8; len: 16; d_gene: .; CDR3aa: CASSPLAGRLWNEQFF; CDR3nt: TGTGCCAGCAGCCCTTTGGCGGGACGTCTCTGGAATGAGCAGTTCTTC
j_gene: TRBJ2-3; abundance: .; v_gene: TRBV30; len: 16; d_gene: TRBD2; CDR3aa: CAWSPGLAGEADTQYF; CDR3nt: TGTGCCTGGAGCCCAGGGCTAGCGGGAGAGGCAGATACGCAGTATTTT
j_gene: TRBJ1-4; abundance: few; v_gene: TRBV11-2; len: 12; d_gene: .; CDR3aa: CASSSTDEKLFF; CDR3nt: TGTGCCAGCAGCTCAACGGACGAAAAACTGTTTTTT
j_gene: TRBJ2-1; abundance: .; v_gene: TRBV27; len: 18; d_gene: TRBD2; CDR3aa: CASSPMTSGVGSYNEQFF; CDR3nt: TGTGCCAGCAGTCCGATGACTAGCGGGGTCGGGTCCTACAATGAGCAGTTCTTC
j_gene: TRBJ2-2; abundance: .; v_gene: TRBV12-5; len: 17; d_gene: TRBD2; CDR3aa: CASGFSLGLAGAGELFF; CDR3nt: TGTGCTAGTGGTTTTTCTTTAGGACTAGCGGGAGCCGGGGAGCTGTTTTTT
j_gene: TRBJ1-4; abundance: .; v_gene: TRBV5-1; len: 15; d_gene: .; CDR3aa: CASSLALGGNEKLFF; CDR3nt: TGCGCCAGCAGCTTGGCCCTTGGAGGTAATGAAAAACTGTTTTTT
j_gene: TRBJ1-6; abundance: .; v_gene: TRBV7-2; len: 16; d_gene: .; CDR3aa: CASSPRGAGGISPLHF; CDR3nt: TGTGCCAGCAGCCCTCGTGGGGCCGGAGGAATTTCACCCCTCCACTTT
j_gene: TRBJ2-1; abundance: .; v_gene: TRBV28; len: 15; d_gene: TRBD1; CDR3aa: CASRPGTGSYNEQFF; CDR3nt: TGTGCCAGCAGACCCGGGACAGGCTCCTACAATGAGCAGTTCTTC
j_gene: TRBJ2-5; abundance: once; v_gene: TRBV12-3/TRBV12-4; len: 13; d_gene: .; CDR3aa: CASSSASSETQYF; CDR3nt: TGTGCCAGCAGTTCGGCTAGCTCAGAGACCCAGTACTTC